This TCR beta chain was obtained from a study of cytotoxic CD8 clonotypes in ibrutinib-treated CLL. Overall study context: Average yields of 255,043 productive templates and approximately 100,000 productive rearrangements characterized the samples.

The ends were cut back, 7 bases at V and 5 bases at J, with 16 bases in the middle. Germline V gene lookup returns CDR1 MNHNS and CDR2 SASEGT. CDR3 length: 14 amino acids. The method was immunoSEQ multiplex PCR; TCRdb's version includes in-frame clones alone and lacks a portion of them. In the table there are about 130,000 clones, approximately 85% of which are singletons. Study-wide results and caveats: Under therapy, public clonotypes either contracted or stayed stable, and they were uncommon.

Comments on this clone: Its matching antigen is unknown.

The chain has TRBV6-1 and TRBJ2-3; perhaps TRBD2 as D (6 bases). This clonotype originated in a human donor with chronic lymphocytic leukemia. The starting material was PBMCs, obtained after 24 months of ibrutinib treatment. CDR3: CASIRGRGEDTQYF. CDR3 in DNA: TGTGCCAGCATCCGGGGGAGAGGGGAAGATACGCAGTATTTT.